Listed below are T cell receptor beta chains from one sample, sequenced in a study of blood T cell repertoires in COVID-19. Measured with immunoSEQ multiplex PCR; TCRdb has only the in-frame clones, and not every one. The sample has some 310,000 clones; around 90% are singletons. The sample taken for sequencing was peripheral blood. Every receptor here comes from a woman aged 35 to 49 with COVID-19, enrolled during active disease. Each CDR3 is given without its conserved first and last residue. Part of the rows lack a size; the others show once, few, many or a class for expanded clones.

clone size: .
V gene: TRBV7-8
J gene: TRBJ1-6
CDR3 protein: ASSVQGANSPLH

clone size: once
V gene: TRBV3-1/TRBV3-2
J gene: TRBJ1-3
CDR3 protein: ASSQVMQGDTIY

clone size: .
V gene: TRBV5-1
J gene: TRBJ1-5
CDR3 protein: ASSLVGESNQPQH

clone size: .
V gene: TRBV7-3
J gene: TRBJ2-5
CDR3 protein: ASSQTGGETQY

clone size: .
V gene: TRBV11-2
J gene: TRBJ2-3
CDR3 protein: ASSLEPSGGATTDTQY

clone size: .
V gene: TRBV5-4
J gene: TRBJ2-1
CDR3 protein: ASGGTGTSYNEQF

clone size: .
V gene: TRBV5-1
J gene: TRBJ2-7
CDR3 protein: ASSLLGGTGFYEQY

clone size: .
V gene: TRBV12-3/TRBV12-4
J gene: TRBJ2-5
CDR3 protein: ASSGHQETQY

clone size: .
V gene: TRBV6-6
J gene: TRBJ1-1
CDR3 protein: ASSYSDRNTEAF

clone size: .
V gene: TRBV13
J gene: TRBJ2-1
CDR3 protein: ASSLLAGVDNEQF

clone size: .
V gene: TRBV7-2
J gene: TRBJ1-1
CDR3 protein: ASSLQGNTEAF

clone size: .
V gene: TRBV30
J gene: TRBJ2-7
CDR3 protein: AWSKWGSYEQY

clone size: .
V gene: TRBV23-1
J gene: TRBJ2-7
CDR3 protein: ASSRPKMSRRAYEQY

clone size: .
V gene: TRBV15
J gene: TRBJ2-6
CDR3 protein: ATSRGGSGANVLT

clone size: .
V gene: TRBV7-3
J gene: TRBJ2-1
CDR3 protein: ASSPGQAYNEQF

clone size: .
V gene: TRBV9
J gene: TRBJ1-2
CDR3 protein: ASSFLPLREAGYGYT

clone size: .
V gene: TRBV18
J gene: TRBJ1-2
CDR3 protein: ASSPARDYGYT

clone size: .
V gene: TRBV7-2
J gene: TRBJ1-5
CDR3 protein: ASTTDRNNNQPQH

clone size: .
V gene: TRBV2
J gene: TRBJ2-7
CDR3 protein: ASSLPEGTSDEQY

clone size: .
V gene: TRBV28
J gene: TRBJ2-1
CDR3 protein: ASSPTGRGEQF

clone size: .
V gene: TRBV28
J gene: TRBJ2-3
CDR3 protein: ASSYTGYGTDTQY

clone size: .
V gene: TRBV6-2/TRBV6-3
J gene: TRBJ1-1
CDR3 protein: ASSYGPDRGLDTEAF

clone size: .
V gene: TRBV7-2
J gene: TRBJ2-7
CDR3 protein: ASSSYYRSSYEQY

clone size: .
V gene: TRBV3-1/TRBV3-2
J gene: TRBJ1-4
CDR3 protein: ASRTQGTTNEKLF

clone size: .
V gene: TRBV18
J gene: TRBJ1-4
CDR3 protein: ASSPETGSFGKLF

clone size: .
V gene: TRBV30
J gene: TRBJ2-1
CDR3 protein: ASLKREGYNEQF

clone size: .
V gene: TRBV5-4
J gene: TRBJ2-3
CDR3 protein: ASNWGGNADTQY

clone size: once
V gene: TRBV3-1/TRBV3-2
J gene: TRBJ2-3
CDR3 protein: ASSQDRGLATSNTDTQY

clone size: .
V gene: TRBV19
J gene: TRBJ1-5
CDR3 protein: ASSIGQAGNQPQH

clone size: .
V gene: TRBV30
J gene: TRBJ2-1
CDR3 protein: AWSVGAAYNEQF

clone size: .
V gene: TRBV27
J gene: TRBJ2-1
CDR3 protein: ASSISSYNEQF

clone size: .
V gene: TRBV3-1/TRBV3-2
J gene: TRBJ2-1
CDR3 protein: ASSQNRQGRNEQF

clone size: .
V gene: TRBV6-6
J gene: TRBJ2-7
CDR3 protein: ASSFLPAYEQY

clone size: .
V gene: TRBV28
J gene: TRBJ2-5
CDR3 protein: ASSRRFLNKGQETQY

clone size: .
V gene: TRBV7-8
J gene: TRBJ2-1
CDR3 protein: ASSLRGGQYNEQF

clone size: .
V gene: TRBV28
J gene: TRBJ2-1
CDR3 protein: ASIAGGPYNEQF

clone size: .
V gene: TRBV4-3
J gene: TRBJ1-3
CDR3 protein: ASSQVIGNTIY

clone size: .
V gene: TRBV4-2
J gene: TRBJ1-6
CDR3 protein: ASSPRLDRGDSPLH

clone size: few
V gene: TRBV28
J gene: TRBJ2-1
CDR3 protein: ASRFVAGGEQF

clone size: .
V gene: TRBV5-5
J gene: TRBJ2-5
CDR3 protein: ASSFAQGASGETQY

clone size: .
V gene: TRBV7-8
J gene: TRBJ2-3
CDR3 protein: ASSLARSRAGNTDTQY

clone size: .
V gene: TRBV25-1
J gene: TRBJ1-2
CDR3 protein: ASSETGYGYT

clone size: .
V gene: TRBV10-1
J gene: TRBJ2-5
CDR3 protein: ASTATGRETQY

clone size: .
V gene: TRBV6-5
J gene: TRBJ2-1
CDR3 protein: ASSPLAEQF

clone size: .
V gene: TRBV5-1
J gene: TRBJ1-2
CDR3 protein: ASSSGQGGYGYT

clone size: .
V gene: TRBV18
J gene: TRBJ1-6
CDR3 protein: ASSQPGQGGSPLH

clone size: .
V gene: TRBV21-1
J gene: TRBJ2-1
CDR3 protein: ASTLRGRNEQF

clone size: .
V gene: TRBV28
J gene: TRBJ2-1
CDR3 protein: ASSLLGTGQNEQF